The 9 T cell receptor beta chains below come from one sample, sequenced in a study of blood T cells in healthy people across ages. It was with a sample-barcoded 5' primer and a J-beta primer mix that a second PCR of about 6 to 12 cycles was run. TCRdb fed the 5' RACE reads into MiXCR, producing one record per CDR3 protein. This repertoire shows roughly 500,000 distinct CDR3 sequences, 25% to 30% found once; its top ten account for around a sixth. Specimen: blood. The source is an older woman in good health.

The chain employs TRBV20-1 and TRBJ2-7, with D perhaps matching TRBD2 (5 bases). CDR1 and CDR2 (germline): DFQATT, SNEGSKA (reference sequence). V shed 0 bases and J shed 6 bases, with 18 bases lying between them. The CDR3 covers 15 residues. CDR3 amino acids: CSARDPTRENREQYF. The CDR3 coding sequence is TGCAGTGCTAGAGACCCTACGAGGGAAAACCGCGAGCAGTACTTC.

There are many counts of this clonotype. The rearrangement joins TRBV6-1 to TRBJ2-5; 7 bases match TRBD2. There are 14 residues in the CDR3. CDR1 is MNHNS, CDR2 SASEGT, per germline. J was trimmed by 1 base and V by 6 bases; bases with no gene match: 5. DNA of the CDR3: TGTGCCAGCAGCGACATAGCGGGCCAAGAGACCCAGTACTTC. Translated, it gives CASSDIAGQETQYF.

This clonotype was counted between two and nine times. The junction departs from germline at one end; a sequencing error may be responsible. This chain connects TRBV5-1 to TRBJ1-5; 8 bases fit TRBD1. This CDR3 region has 13 residues. The germline V gene encodes CDR1 SGHRS and CDR2 YFSETQ. CDR3 sequence (DNA): TGCGTCAGCAGCTTGGGACAGGATCAGCCCCAGCATTTT. Translation gives CVSSLGQDQPQHF.

The J gene is TRBJ2-1, the V gene TRBV5-1; tentatively, D is TRBD2 (6 bases). Germline lookup yields CDR1 SGHRS and CDR2 YFSETQ. The CDR3 runs to 14 residues. V was cut by 5 bases and J by 2 bases, with 11 bases left in between. This CDR3 is CASSFSGAYNEQFF. CDR3 nucleotides: TGCGCCAGCAGTTTCTCGGGGGCCTACAATGAGCAGTTCTTC.

Of note for this clonotype: This likely comes from a read error, as the CDR3 has no conserved phenylalanine or tryptophan at its end. V is TRBV5-1 and J is TRBJ2-1, with D tentatively TRBD1 or TRBD2 (5 bases each). Trimming left V 4 bases short and J 0 bases short, with 11 bases between. CDR3 length: 15 amino acids. The germline V gene encodes CDR1 SGHRS and CDR2 YFSETQ. CDR3 sequence (DNA): TGCGCCAGCAGCCCAGGGACCCCCTCCTACAATGAGCAGTTCCTC. This translates into CASSPGTPSYNEQFL.

Comments on this clonotype: Given the absence of the conserved phenylalanine or tryptophan at the CDR3 end, a read error is likely. The J gene is TRBJ1-4, the V gene TRBV11-3; D call uncertain. V gave up 1 base and J gave up 7 bases, with 4 bases separating them. This CDR3 spans 12 amino acids. Germline V gene sequence: CDR1 SGHNT, CDR2 YENEEA. Here the CDR3 reads CASSLVGEKLFL. The CDR3 nucleotides are TGTGCCAGCAGCTTAGTTGGTGAAAAACTGTTTCTT.

This clonotype was counted ten times or more. The chain links TRBV4-3 to TRBJ2-3; D is possibly TRBD2 (6 bases). The ends were cut back, 6 bases at V and 6 bases at J, with 19 bases in the middle. Germline values: CDR1 LGHNA, CDR2 YSLEER. There are 15 residues in the CDR3. The CDR3 loop is CASSPTAGRSDTQYF. CDR3 nucleotides: TGCGCCAGCAGTCCAACCGCGGGGAGGAGCGATACGCAGTATTTT.

The chain carries TRBV29-1 and TRBJ1-6; a possible D gene is TRBD1 (6 bases). The CDR3 extends over 12 amino acids. Germline values: CDR1 SQVTM, CDR2 ANQGSEA. V gave up 7 bases and J gave up 10 bases, with 14 bases separating them. The CDR3 protein is CSACRGGSPLHF. The CDR3 coding sequence is TGCAGCGCTTGTAGGGGGGGGTCACCCCTCCACTTT. The full variable domain, rest sourced from reference TRBV29-1 and TRBJ1-6, is SAVISQKPSRDICQRGTSLTIQCQVDSQVTMMFWYRQQPGQSLTLIATANQGSEATYESGFVIDKFPISRPNLTFSTLTVSNMSPEDSSIYLCSACRGGSPLHFGNGTRLTVT.

This chain connects TRBV4-1 to TRBJ1-4, with TRBD1 matching over 7 bases. The CDR3 is 17 residues long. CDR1 is MGHRA, CDR2 YSYEKL, per germline. The ends lost 2 bases at V and 4 bases at J; junction bases unmatched: 10. The CDR3 DNA reads TGCGCCAGCAGCCAACCTCACCCGAGGGGGCTTAATGAAAAACTGTTTTTT. Its translation is CASSQPHPRGLNEKLFF.